This TCR beta chain originates from a study of radiotherapy plus CTLA-4 blockade in lung cancer. The germline CDR1 and CDR2 sequences are MDHEN and SYDVKM. The CDR3 has 14 amino acids. The trim removed 5 bases at V and 4 bases at J, leaving 5 bases unmatched. There are a few counts of this clone. Sequenced by immunoSEQ multiplex PCR; TCRdb stores in-frame clones only, minus some. The data contain 90,000 to 150,000 clones, about 83% of them singletons. The chain is built from TRBV28 and TRBJ1-2, with 9 positions matching TRBD1. The sample consisted of peripheral blood, taken from a patient treated with radiotherapy plus ipilimumab. This sequence was found in a human donor with non-small cell lung cancer who had a partial response to radiotherapy plus ipilimumab. CDR3 nucleotides: TGTGCCAGCAGTGCGGACAGGGGAATCTATGGCTACACCTTC. Amino acid sequence: CASSADRGIYGYTF.